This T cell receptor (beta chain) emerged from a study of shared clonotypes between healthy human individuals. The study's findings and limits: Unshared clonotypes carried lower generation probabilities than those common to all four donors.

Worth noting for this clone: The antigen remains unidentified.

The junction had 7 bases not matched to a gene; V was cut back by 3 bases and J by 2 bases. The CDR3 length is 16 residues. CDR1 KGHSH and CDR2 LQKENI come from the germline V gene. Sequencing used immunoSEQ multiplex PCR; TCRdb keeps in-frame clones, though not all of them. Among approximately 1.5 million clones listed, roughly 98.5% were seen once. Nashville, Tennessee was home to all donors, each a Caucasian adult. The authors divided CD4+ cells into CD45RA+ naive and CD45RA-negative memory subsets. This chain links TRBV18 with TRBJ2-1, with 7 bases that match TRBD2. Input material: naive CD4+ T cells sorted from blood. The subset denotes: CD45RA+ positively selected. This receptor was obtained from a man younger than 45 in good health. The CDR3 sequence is CASSPGIAGTYNEQFF. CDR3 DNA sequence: TGTGCCAGCTCACCTGGGATAGCGGGCACCTACAATGAGCAGTTCTTC.